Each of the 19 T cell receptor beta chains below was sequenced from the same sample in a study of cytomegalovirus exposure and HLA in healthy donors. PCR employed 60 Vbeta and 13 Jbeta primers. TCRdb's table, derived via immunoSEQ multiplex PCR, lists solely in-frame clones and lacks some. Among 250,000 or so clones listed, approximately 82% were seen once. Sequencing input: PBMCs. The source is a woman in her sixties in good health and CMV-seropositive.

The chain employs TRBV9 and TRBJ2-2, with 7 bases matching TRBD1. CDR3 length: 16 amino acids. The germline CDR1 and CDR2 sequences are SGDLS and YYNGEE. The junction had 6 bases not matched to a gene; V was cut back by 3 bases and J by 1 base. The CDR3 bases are TGTGCCAGCAGCGGAGGAAGGACAGGGAACACCGGGGAGCTGTTTTTT. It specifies CASSGGRTGNTGELFF. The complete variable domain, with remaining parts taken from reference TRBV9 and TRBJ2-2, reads DSGVTQTPKHLITATGQRVTLRCSPRSGDLSVYWYQQSLDQGLQFLIQYYNGEERAKGNILERFSAQQFPDLHSELNLSSLELGDSALYFCASSGGRTGNTGELFFGEGSRLTVL.

The CDR3 protein is CASSLRGLGGTDTQYF. CDR3 in DNA: TGTGCCAGCAGTTTGCGGGGACTAGGTGGCACAGATACGCAGTATTTT. This rearrangement joins TRBV28 to TRBJ2-3; TRBD2 matches at 8 bases. V lost 3 bases to trimming and J lost 1 base; unmatched junction nucleotides: 6. The germline CDR1 and CDR2 sequences are MDHEN and SYDVKM. This CDR3 contains 16 residues.

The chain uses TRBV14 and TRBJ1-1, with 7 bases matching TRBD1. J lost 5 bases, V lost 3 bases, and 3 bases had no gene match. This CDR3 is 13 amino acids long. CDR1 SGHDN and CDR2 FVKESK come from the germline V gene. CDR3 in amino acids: CASSQYRGTEAFF. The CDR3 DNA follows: TGTGCCAGCAGCCAGTACAGGGGAACTGAAGCTTTCTTT.

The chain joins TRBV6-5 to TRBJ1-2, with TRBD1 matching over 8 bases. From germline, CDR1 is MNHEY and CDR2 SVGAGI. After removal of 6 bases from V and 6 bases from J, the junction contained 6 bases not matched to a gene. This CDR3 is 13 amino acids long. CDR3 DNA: TGTGCCAGCAGCACGACAGGGGCAGATGGCTACACCTTC. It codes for CASSTTGADGYTF.

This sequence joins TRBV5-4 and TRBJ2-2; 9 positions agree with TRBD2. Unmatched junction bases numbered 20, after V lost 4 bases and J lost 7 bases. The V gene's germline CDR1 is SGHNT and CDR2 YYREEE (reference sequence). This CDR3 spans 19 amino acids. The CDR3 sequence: CASSASRDTYSGRSGELFF. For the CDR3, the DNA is TGTGCCAGCAGCGCATCTCGGGACACTTATAGCGGGAGAAGCGGGGAGCTGTTTTTT.

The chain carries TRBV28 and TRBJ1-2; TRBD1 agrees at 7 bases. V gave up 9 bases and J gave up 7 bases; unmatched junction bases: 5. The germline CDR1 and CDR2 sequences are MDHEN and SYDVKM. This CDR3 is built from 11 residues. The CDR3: CASQGVGGYTF. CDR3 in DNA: TGTGCCAGTCAGGGGGTAGGTGGCTACACCTTC.

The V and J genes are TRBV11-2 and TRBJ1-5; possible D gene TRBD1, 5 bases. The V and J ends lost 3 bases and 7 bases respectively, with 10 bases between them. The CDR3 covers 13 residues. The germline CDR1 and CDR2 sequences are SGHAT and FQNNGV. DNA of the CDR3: TGTGCCAGCAGCTTGGGCGGGACCCAGCCCCAGCATTTT. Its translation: CASSLGGTQPQHF.

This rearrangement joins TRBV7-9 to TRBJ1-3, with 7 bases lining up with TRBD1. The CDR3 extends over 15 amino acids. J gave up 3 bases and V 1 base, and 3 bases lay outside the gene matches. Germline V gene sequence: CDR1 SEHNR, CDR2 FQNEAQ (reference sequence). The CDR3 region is CASSLGGGFGNTIYF. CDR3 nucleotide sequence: TGTGCCAGCAGCTTAGGAGGGGGCTTTGGAAACACCATATATTTT.

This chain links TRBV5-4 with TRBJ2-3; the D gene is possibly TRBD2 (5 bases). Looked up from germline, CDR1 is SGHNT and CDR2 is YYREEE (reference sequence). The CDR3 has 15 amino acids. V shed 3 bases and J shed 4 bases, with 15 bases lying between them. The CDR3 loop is CASSSAIAKSDTQYF. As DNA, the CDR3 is TGTGCCAGCAGCTCGGCGATAGCGAAATCAGATACGCAGTATTTT. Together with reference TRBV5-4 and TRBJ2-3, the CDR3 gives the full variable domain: ETGVTQSPTHLIKTRGQQVTLRCSSQSGHNTVSWYQQALGQGPQFIFQYYREEENGRGNFPPRFSGLQFPNYSSELNVNALELDDSALYLCASSSAIAKSDTQYFGPGTRLTVL.

CDR3 sequence (DNA): TGTGCCAGTAGTCACGGGCCAGGGAACAATGAGCAGTTCTTC. Residues: CASSHGPGNNEQFF. V gene TRBV19 combines with J gene TRBJ2-1; D is perhaps TRBD1 (5 bases). In germline, CDR1 is LNHDA, CDR2 SQIVND (reference sequence). The V gene lost 5 bases and the J gene lost 5 bases, with 13 bases spanning the gap. CDR3 length equals 14 residues.

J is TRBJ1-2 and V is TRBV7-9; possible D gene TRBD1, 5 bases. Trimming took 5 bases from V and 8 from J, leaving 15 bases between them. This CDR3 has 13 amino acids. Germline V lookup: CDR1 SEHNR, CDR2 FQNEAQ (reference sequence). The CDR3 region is CASSKNRQQGYTF. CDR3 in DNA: TGTGCCAGCAGCAAAAACCGACAGCAGGGCTACACCTTC.

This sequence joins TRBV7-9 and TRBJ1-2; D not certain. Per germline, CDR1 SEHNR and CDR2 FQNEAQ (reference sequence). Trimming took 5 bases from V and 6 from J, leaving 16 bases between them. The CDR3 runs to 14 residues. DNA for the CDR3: TGTGCCAGCAGCCCTAGTTTTGCCGCCGATGGCTACACCTTC. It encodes CASSPSFAADGYTF.

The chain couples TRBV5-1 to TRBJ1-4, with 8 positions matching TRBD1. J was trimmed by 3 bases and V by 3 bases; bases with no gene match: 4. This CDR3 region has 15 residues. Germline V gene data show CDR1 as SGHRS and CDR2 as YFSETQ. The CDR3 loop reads CASSWGTGPNEKLFF. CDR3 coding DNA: TGCGCCAGCAGCTGGGGGACAGGTCCTAATGAAAAACTGTTTTTT.

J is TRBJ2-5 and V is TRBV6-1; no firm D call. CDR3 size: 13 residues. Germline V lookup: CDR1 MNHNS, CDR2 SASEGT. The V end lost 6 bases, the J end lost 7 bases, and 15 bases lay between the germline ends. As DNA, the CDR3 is TGTGCCAGCAGGTGGCCCCTCGTGGTGACCCAGTACTTC. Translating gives CASRWPLVVTQYF.

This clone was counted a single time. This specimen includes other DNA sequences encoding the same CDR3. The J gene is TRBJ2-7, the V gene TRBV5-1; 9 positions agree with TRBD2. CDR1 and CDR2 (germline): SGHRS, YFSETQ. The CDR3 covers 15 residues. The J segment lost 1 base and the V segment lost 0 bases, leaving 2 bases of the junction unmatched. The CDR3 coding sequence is TGCGCCAGCAGCTTGGGCGGGGGGGGATCCTACGAGCAGTACTTC. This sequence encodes CASSLGGGGSYEQYF.

The CDR3: CASSSYRDTQYF. CDR3 nucleotide sequence: TGTGCCAGCAGTTCTTACAGGGATACGCAGTATTTT. This chain uses TRBV28 with TRBJ2-3; possible D gene TRBD1, 5 bases. CDR3 size: 12 residues. V dropped 4 bases and J dropped 6 bases, with 8 bases sitting between them. CDR1 and CDR2 (germline): MDHEN, SYDVKM.

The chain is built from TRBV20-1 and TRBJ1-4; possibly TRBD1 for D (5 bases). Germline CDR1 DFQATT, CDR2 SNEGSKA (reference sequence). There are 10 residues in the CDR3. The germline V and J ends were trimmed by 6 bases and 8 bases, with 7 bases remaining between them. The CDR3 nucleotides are TGCAGTGCCCGGGGGGAAAAACTGTTTTTT. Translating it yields CSARGEKLFF.

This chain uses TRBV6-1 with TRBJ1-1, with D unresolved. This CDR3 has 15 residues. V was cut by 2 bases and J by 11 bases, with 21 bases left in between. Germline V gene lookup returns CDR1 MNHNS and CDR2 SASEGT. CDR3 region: CASSESAVDLSRAFF. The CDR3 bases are TGTGCCAGCAGTGAAAGCGCAGTAGACCTGAGTCGGGCTTTCTTT.

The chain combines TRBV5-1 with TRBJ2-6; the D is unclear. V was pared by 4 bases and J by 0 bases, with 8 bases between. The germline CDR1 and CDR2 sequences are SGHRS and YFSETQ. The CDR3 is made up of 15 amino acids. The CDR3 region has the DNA TGCGCCAGCAGCCTCACAGTCTCTGGGGCCAACGTCCTGACTTTC. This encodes CASSLTVSGANVLTF.